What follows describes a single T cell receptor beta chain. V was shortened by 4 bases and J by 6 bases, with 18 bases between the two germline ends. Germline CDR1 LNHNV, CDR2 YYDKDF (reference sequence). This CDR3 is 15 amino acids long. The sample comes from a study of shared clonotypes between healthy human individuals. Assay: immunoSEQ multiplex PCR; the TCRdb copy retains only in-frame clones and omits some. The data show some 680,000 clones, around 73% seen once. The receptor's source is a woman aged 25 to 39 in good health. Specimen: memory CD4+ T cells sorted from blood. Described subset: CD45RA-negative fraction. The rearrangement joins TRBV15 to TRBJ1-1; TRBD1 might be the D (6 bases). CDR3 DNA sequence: TGTGCCACCAGCAAATATACAGGGACGGGAGCTGAAGCTTTCTTT. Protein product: CATSKYTGTGAEAFF.